The source of this T cell receptor beta chain is a study of shared clonotypes between healthy human individuals. As concerns this clone: A read error may account for a junction end that differs from germline.

Source study methods: Filtering differed since immunoSEQ provided only junctions, with no quality scores. The table came from immunoSEQ multiplex PCR; TCRdb's copy has only in-frame clones and leaves some out. V and J calls plus clone size are reproduced from that table; the DNA served to infer D and trimming. The data contain around 2,000,000 clones, around 96% of them singletons. Germline CDR1 SGHDT, CDR2 YYEEEE. The CDR3 extends over 14 amino acids. In the naive CD8 group, cells lacked CD45RO and were positively selected for CCR7, so terminally differentiated effector memory CD45RA+ cells were left out.

Sequencing used naive CD8+ T cells sorted from blood. The clonotype originates from a man aged 18 to 29 in good health. This sequence joins TRBV5-6 and TRBJ2-6, with TRBD1 as a possible D gene (6 bases). CDR3 protein: CASSLGLGANVLTF. The CDR3 DNA reads TGTGCCAGCAGCTTGGGGTTGGGGGCTAACGTCCTGACTTTC.